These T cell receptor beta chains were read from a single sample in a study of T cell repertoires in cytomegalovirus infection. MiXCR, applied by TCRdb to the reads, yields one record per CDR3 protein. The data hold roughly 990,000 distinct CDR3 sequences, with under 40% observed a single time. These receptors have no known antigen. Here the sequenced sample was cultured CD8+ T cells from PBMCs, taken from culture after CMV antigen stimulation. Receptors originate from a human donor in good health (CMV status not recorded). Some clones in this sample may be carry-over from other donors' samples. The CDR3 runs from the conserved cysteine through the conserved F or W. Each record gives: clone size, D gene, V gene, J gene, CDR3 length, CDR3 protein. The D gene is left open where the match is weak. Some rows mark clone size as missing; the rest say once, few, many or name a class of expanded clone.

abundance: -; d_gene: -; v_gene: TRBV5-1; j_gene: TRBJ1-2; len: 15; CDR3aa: CASSLLGGGADGYTF
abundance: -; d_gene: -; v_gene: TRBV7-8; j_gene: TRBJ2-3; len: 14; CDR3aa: CASSPSATTDTQYF
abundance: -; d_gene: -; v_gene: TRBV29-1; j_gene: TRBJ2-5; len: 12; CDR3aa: CSLREIGETQYF
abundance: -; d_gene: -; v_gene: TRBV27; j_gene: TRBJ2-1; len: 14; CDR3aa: CASSWDWAHNEQFF
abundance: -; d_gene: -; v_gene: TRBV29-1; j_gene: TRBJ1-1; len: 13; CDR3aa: CSVEGPLNTEAFF
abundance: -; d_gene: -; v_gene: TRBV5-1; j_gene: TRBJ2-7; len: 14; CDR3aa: CASSQEQVSYEQYF
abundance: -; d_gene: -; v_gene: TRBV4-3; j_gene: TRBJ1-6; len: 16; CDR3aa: CASSQEHEQLNSPLHF
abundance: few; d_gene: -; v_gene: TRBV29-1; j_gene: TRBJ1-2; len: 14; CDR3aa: CSVEIPGTRYGYTF
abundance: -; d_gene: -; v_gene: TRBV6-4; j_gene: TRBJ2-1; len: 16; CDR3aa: CASSETPFPSYNEQFF
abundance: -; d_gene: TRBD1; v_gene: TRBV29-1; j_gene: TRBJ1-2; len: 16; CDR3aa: CSVLPGQGGANYGYTF
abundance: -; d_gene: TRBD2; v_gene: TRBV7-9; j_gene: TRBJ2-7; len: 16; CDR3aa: CASSLDASGRPYEQYF
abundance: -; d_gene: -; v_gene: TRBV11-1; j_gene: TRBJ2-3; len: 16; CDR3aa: CASSLAQFTSTDTQYF
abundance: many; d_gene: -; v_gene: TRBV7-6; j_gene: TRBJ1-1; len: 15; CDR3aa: CASSLAADKDTEAFF
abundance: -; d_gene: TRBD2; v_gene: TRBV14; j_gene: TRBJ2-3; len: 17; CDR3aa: CASSQDTGGGARDTQYF
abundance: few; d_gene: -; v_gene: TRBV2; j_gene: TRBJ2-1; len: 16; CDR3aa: CASSAHRDIPYNEQFF
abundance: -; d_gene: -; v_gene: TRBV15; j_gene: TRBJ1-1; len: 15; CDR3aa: CATSREDRVNTEAFF
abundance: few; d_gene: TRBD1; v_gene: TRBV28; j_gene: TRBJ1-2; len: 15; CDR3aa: CASRPTGQRLYGYTF
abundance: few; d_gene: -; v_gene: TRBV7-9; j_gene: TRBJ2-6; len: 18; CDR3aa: CASSLGGGPYSGANVLTF
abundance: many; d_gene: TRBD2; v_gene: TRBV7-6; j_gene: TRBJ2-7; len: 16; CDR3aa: CASSLSLAGNSYEQYF
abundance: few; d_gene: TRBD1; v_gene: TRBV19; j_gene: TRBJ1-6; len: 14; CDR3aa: CASSTGTEGSPLHF